Listed here is a single TCR beta chain. What it binds is unknown. Sequence at one end of the junction differs from germline and may be a read error. This record belongs to a study of response to subunit inactivated influenza vaccine. General observations from the study: Seasonal influenza vaccination, on each occasion, was suggested by the authors to recruit few new T cells.

This CDR3 comprises 15 residues. Per the germline V gene, CDR1 is LGHDT and CDR2 is YNNKEL (reference sequence). TCRdb processed the RT-PCR reads anew with MiXCR; each CDR3 protein has one entry. The table records about 180,000 distinct CDR3 sequences, 7.5% to 10% of them present only once. This sequence originates from a man aged 45-65 years who received an inactivated influenza vaccine. Source: non-naive T cells sorted from PBMCs, taken on the day of vaccination. The V call is TRBV3-1, the J call TRBJ2-7; unclear D gene. CDR3 sequence: CATSKEVPFTYEQYF. The CDR3 nucleotides read TGTGCCACCAGCAAAGAGGTCCCTTTTACCTACGAGCAGTACTTC.